This T cell receptor (beta chain) was identified during a study of a mutant IDH1 vaccine in newly diagnosed glioma. Across the study: Every participant had undergone radiotherapy, temozolomide, or both before, and most underwent both.

This CDR3 is built from 20 residues. CDR1 and CDR2 from the germline V gene are LGHNA and YNFKEQ. V lost 0 bases, J lost 2 bases, and 11 bases stayed unmatched. General study results and limits: The vaccine induced immune responses, and these occurred in approximately 94% of patients.

This table comes from immunoSEQ multiplex PCR, and its TCRdb copy is limited to in-frame clones, with some not included. The sample shows approximately 70,000 clones, roughly 78% of them seen only once. The time point was: baseline, week 1 (first vaccination visit). Noted treatment: pre-vaccination baseline after standard-of-care therapy. Donors had new WHO grade 3 or 4 IDH1-mutant, ATRX-lost astrocytomas. With regard to this clone: Its antigen is not known.

This specimen was PBMCs, taken from a glioma patient treated with radiotherapy, temozolomide or both. The sequence came from a man aged 50 to 60 with glioma. The V and J genes are TRBV4-2 and TRBJ2-3, with 13 bases identical to TRBD2. CDR3 in DNA: TGTGCCAGCAGCCAAGATCGGGGCTCACTAGCGGGGGGGAACACAGATACGCAGTATTTT. It yields the protein CASSQDRGSLAGGNTDTQYF.